This T cell receptor beta chain comes out of a study of T-cell reconstitution after alpha-beta-depleted transplantation in children. Study results and limitations: The origin of alpha-beta T cells about two months after transplant was reportedly several hundred expanded graft clones. Certain patients had high TCRbeta diversity at day 60, and it came from recipient T cells and thymic progenitors that survived. When one year had passed after transplant, most T-cell counts and diversity came from newly produced T cells.

Preparing the TCRbeta library involved the use of unique molecular identifiers. Via MiXCR, TCRdb re-called the PCR reads, giving one row per CDR3 protein. In the table there are 350,000 to 500,000 distinct CDR3 sequences, around 46% of which are singletons. About this clonotype: What it binds is not known.

CDR1 is SGHRS, CDR2 YFSETQ, per germline. The CDR3 consists of 15 residues. Between the trimmed V and J ends, which lost 3 bases and 7 bases, there was a span of 17 bases. The TCR originated in a girl aged 2 to 10 with aplastic anemia, due to receive a stem cell transplant. The specimen comprised PBMCs, sampled before TCRalphabeta/CD19-depleted stem cell transplant. The chain is built from TRBV5-1 and TRBJ1-3; D possibly corresponds to TRBD1 (6 bases). The DNA for the CDR3 is TGCGCCAGCAGCTCAGGGGCGGTGGTCGGCAACACCATATATTTT. Translated, it gives CASSSGAVVGNTIYF.